Each of the 22 T cell receptor beta chains below was sequenced from the same sample in a study of blood T cell repertoires in COVID-19. The table came from immunoSEQ multiplex PCR; TCRdb's copy has only in-frame clones and leaves some out. The table has 92,000 or so clones, 72% seen once; the top ten hold 14%. Sequenced: peripheral blood. The source of these receptors is a woman older than 75 with acute or convalescent COVID-19.

This chain links TRBV6-5 with TRBJ1-4; 8 bases are shared with TRBD1. The length of the CDR3 is 16 residues. Looked up from germline, CDR1 is MNHEY and CDR2 is SVGAGI. Trimming cost V 0 bases and J 5 bases; bases outside gene matches: 5. This CDR3 is CASSYSSRTGNEKLFF. In DNA form, the CDR3 reads TGTGCCAGCAGTTACTCGTCCCGGACAGGGAATGAAAAACTGTTTTTT.

V usage is TRBV7-9 and J usage is TRBJ1-4; 9 positions agree with TRBD1. The CDR3 is 17 residues long. The V segment lost 3 bases and the J segment 0 bases; nucleotides outside the gene matches: 5. Germline V CDR1 and CDR2: SEHNR, FQNEAQ (reference sequence). The CDR3 reads CASSLGQGRATNEKLFF. The CDR3 nucleotides read TGTGCCAGCAGCTTGGGACAGGGAAGAGCAACTAATGAAAAACTGTTTTTT. Drawing the rest from reference TRBV7-9 and TRBJ1-4, the complete variable domain is DTGVSQNPRHKITKRGQNVTFRCDPISEHNRLYWYRQTLGQGPEFLTYFQNEAQLEKSRLLSDRFSAERPKGSFSTLEIQRTEQGDSAMYLCASSLGQGRATNEKLFFGSGTQLSVL.

The chain links TRBV30 to TRBJ1-5; 8 positions match TRBD1. There are 14 residues in the CDR3. CDR1 and CDR2 from the germline V gene are GTSNPN and SVGIG (reference sequence). The V segment lost 0 bases and the J segment 12 bases; nucleotides outside the gene matches: 10. CDR3 region: CAWSVSGGRRSQHF. The CDR3 DNA sequence: TGTGCCTGGAGTGTATCAGGGGGCCGCCGAAGCCAGCATTTT.

The J gene is TRBJ1-1, the V gene TRBV11-3; D is undetermined. Trimming took 0 bases from V and 2 from J, leaving 10 bases between them. CDR3 length: 15 amino acids. The germline CDR1 and CDR2 sequences are SGHNT and YENEEA. The CDR3 coding sequence is TGTGCCAGCAGCTTAGATAATAGCGATAACACTGAAGCTTTCTTT. Translating gives CASSLDNSDNTEAFF. Using reference TRBV11-3 and TRBJ1-1 for the parts outside the CDR3, the full variable domain is EAGVVQSPRYKIIEKKQPVAFWCNPISGHNTLYWYLQNLGQGPELLIRYENEEAVDDSQLPKDRFSAERLKGVDSTLKIQPAELGDSAVYLCASSLDNSDNTEAFFGQGTRLTVV.

The V and J genes are TRBV2 and TRBJ2-5; TRBD2 matches at 12 bases. Germline CDR1 reads SNHLY; CDR2 reads FYNNEI. The CDR3 has 14 amino acids. The junction had 5 bases not matched to a gene; V was cut back by 7 bases and J by 5 bases. The CDR3, as DNA: TGTGCCAGCAAACTAGCGGGGGGCGGGGAGACCCAGTACTTC. Translated, it gives CASKLAGGGETQYF.

The chain employs TRBV4-1 and TRBJ1-4; D gene ambiguous. CDR1 and CDR2 from the germline V gene are MGHRA and YSYEKL. The CDR3 is 13 residues long. V was clipped by 0 bases and J by 8 bases, with 7 bases between them. In nucleotides, the CDR3 is TGCGCCAGCAGCCAAGATGTCAGGGAAAAACTGTTTTTT. Translating gives CASSQDVREKLFF.

This chain's CDR3 is CASSATGTFNGYTF. The CDR3 DNA reads TGTGCCAGCAGTGCCACCGGGACATTTAACGGCTACACCTTC. The J gene is TRBJ1-2, the V gene TRBV27; weak D call: TRBD1 (6 bases). Germline CDR1 MNHEY, CDR2 SMNVEV (reference sequence). Trimming took off 5 bases at V and 8 bases at J, with 18 bases between the two ends. CDR3 length: 14 amino acids.

The chain combines TRBV5-6 with TRBJ2-2; 9 bases match TRBD1. Unmatched junction bases numbered 5, after V lost 0 bases and J lost 5 bases. CDR1 is SGHDT and CDR2 is YYEEEE in the germline V gene. This CDR3 region has 16 residues. DNA for the CDR3: TGTGCCAGCAGCTTGGGGGGACAGGGTTTAACCGGGGAGCTGTTTTTT. This codes for CASSLGGQGLTGELFF.

The chain links TRBV7-3 to TRBJ2-3; 8 nucleotides align to TRBD1. This CDR3 region has 13 residues. J was trimmed by 5 bases and V by 8 bases; bases with no gene match: 6. Germline values: CDR1 SGHTA, CDR2 FQGTGA. CDR3: CASARTGRDTQYF. The CDR3 nucleotides read TGTGCCAGCGCCCGGACAGGGCGAGATACGCAGTATTTT.

The V and J genes are TRBV7-3 and TRBJ1-1; the D is unclear. V lost 2 bases to trimming and J lost 1 base, with 5 bases between them. Germline CDR1 is SGHTA and CDR2 is FQGTGA. The CDR3 has 13 residues. In DNA, the CDR3 is TGTGCCAGCAGCTTATCCGGGAACACTGAAGCTTTCTTT. Translated, it gives CASSLSGNTEAFF. Based on the CDR3 plus reference TRBV7-3 and TRBJ1-1, the full variable domain is GAGVSQTPSNKVTEKGKYVELRCDPISGHTALYWYRQSLGQGPEFLIYFQGTGAADDSGLPNDRFFAVRPEGSVSTLKIQRTERGDSAVYLCASSLSGNTEAFFGQGTRLTVV.

The chain links TRBV7-2 to TRBJ1-1; possibly TRBD1 for D (6 bases). Germline assignment: CDR1 SGHTA and CDR2 FQGNSA. V lost 2 bases and J 5 bases, leaving 12 bases between the germline ends. This CDR3 contains 14 residues. CDR3 DNA sequence: TGTGCCAGCAGCTTAAGCAGGGGAAGGACTGAAGCTTTCTTT. It specifies CASSLSRGRTEAFF.

This clone was counted ten times or more. The chain has TRBV2 and TRBJ1-5; 8 nucleotides agree with TRBD1. Unmatched junction bases numbered 4, after V lost 8 bases and J lost 4 bases. The CDR3 sequence is 13 residues long. CDR1 SNHLY and CDR2 FYNNEI come from the germline V gene. Here the CDR3 reads CASEQGANQPQHF. The CDR3 region has the DNA TGTGCCAGCGAGCAGGGGGCAAATCAGCCCCAGCATTTT.

The CDR3, as DNA: TGCAGTGCTAGTAGGGACAGGGGATCTAATTCACCCCTCCACTTT. Amino acid sequence: CSASRDRGSNSPLHF. The chain joins TRBV20-1 to TRBJ1-6, with 10 bases that match TRBD1. The germline V gene encodes CDR1 DFQATT and CDR2 SNEGSKA (reference sequence). The CDR3 runs 15 residues. The V segment lost 3 bases and the J segment 6 bases; nucleotides outside the gene matches: 5.

This clone was picked up a small number of times. The sample carries other DNA sequences with the same CDR3. The CDR3 loop is CASSEYQEGTEAFF. The CDR3 DNA reads as TGTGCCAGCAGTGAATACCAGGAGGGCACTGAAGCTTTCTTT. The rearrangement links TRBV25-1 to TRBJ1-1; D unclear. V was pared by 0 bases and J by 4 bases, with 9 bases between. Germline assignment: CDR1 MGHDK and CDR2 SYGVNS. The CDR3 spans 14 residues.

This sequence joins TRBV20-1 and TRBJ1-1; D gene ambiguous. The germline gives CDR1 DFQATT, CDR2 SNEGSKA (reference sequence). The CDR3 has 14 residues. With 3 bases removed from V and 5 bases from J, the gap between germline ends came to 16 bases. The CDR3 DNA sequence: TGCAGTGCTAGTGCCCCGGGGAGGGCAACTGAAGCTTTCTTT. Its translation: CSASAPGRATEAFF.

The chain uses TRBV11-2 and TRBJ1-2, with D possibly being TRBD1 (6 bases). V lost 8 bases, J lost 8 bases, and 21 bases lay in between. Germline V CDR1 and CDR2: SGHAT, FQNNGV. The CDR3 runs to 14 residues. CDR3 DNA sequence: TGTGCCAGCGCTCCTTCGACCGTAGGGGGAGGCTACACCTTC. Its protein is CASAPSTVGGGYTF.

This clone was seen a handful of times. The chain joins TRBV2 to TRBJ1-5; D unclear. Germline CDR1 reads SNHLY; CDR2 reads FYNNEI. The CDR3 is 15 amino acids. V was pared by 1 base and J by 1 base, with 8 bases between. The CDR3 DNA follows: TGTGCCAGCAGTGAAGGACACACAAGCAATCAGCCCCAGCATTTT. It codes for CASSEGHTSNQPQHF.

V gene TRBV5-6 combines with J gene TRBJ1-4; D call uncertain. This CDR3 spans 14 amino acids. Trimming took 4 bases from V and 8 from J, leaving 15 bases between them. Germline V gene data show CDR1 as SGHDT and CDR2 as YYEEEE. The CDR3 coding sequence is TGTGCCAGCAGCCTGGACGGGTTTGGGGAAAAACTGTTTTTT. Protein sequence: CASSLDGFGEKLFF. The full variable domain, completed using reference TRBV5-6 and TRBJ1-4, is DAGVTQSPTHLIKTRGQQVTLRCSPKSGHDTVSWYQQALGQGPQFIFQYYEEEERQRGNFPDRFSGHQFPNYSSELNVNALLLGDSALYLCASSLDGFGEKLFFGSGTQLSVL.

The CDR3 here is CASSLGGNYGYTF. For the CDR3, the DNA is TGTGCCAGCAGCCTCGGGGGAAACTATGGCTACACCTTC. The V gene is TRBV7-8, the J gene TRBJ1-2, with a tentative D call TRBD1 (5 bases). This CDR3 has 13 residues. V lost 5 bases, J lost 2 bases, and 9 bases lay in between. Per the germline V gene, CDR1 is SGHVS and CDR2 is FQNEAQ.

This clone was observed many times. The CDR3 reads CASRGLAGQYF. The CDR3 DNA is TGTGCCAGCAGGGGACTAGCGGGGCAGTATTTT. The chain has TRBV2 and TRBJ2-3, with TRBD2 matching 12 bases. Germline-derived CDR1 and CDR2 are SNHLY and FYNNEI. V shed 6 bases, J shed 11 bases, and the junction held 0 bases outside the gene matches. The CDR3 covers 11 residues.

This clone was recorded only once. The CDR3 DNA reads as TGTGCCAGCAGCGTACAGGGGAATGAGAAGACAGATACGCAGTATTTT. This encodes CASSVQGNEKTDTQYF. V gene TRBV7-2 combines with J gene TRBJ2-3, with 7 bases lining up with TRBD1. The CDR3 covers 16 residues. V lost 5 bases and J lost 3; bases outside the gene matches: 11. Germline CDR1 SGHTA, CDR2 FQGNSA.

The chain is built from TRBV7-6 and TRBJ1-4; 11 bases map to TRBD1. The V gene's germline CDR1 is SGHVS and CDR2 FNYEAQ. After removal of 4 bases from V and 8 bases from J, the junction contained 9 bases not matched to a gene. This CDR3 spans 16 amino acids. The CDR3 protein is CASSSQGTGGREKLFF. The CDR3 DNA reads TGTGCCAGCAGCTCCCAAGGGACAGGGGGTCGAGAAAAACTGTTTTTT.